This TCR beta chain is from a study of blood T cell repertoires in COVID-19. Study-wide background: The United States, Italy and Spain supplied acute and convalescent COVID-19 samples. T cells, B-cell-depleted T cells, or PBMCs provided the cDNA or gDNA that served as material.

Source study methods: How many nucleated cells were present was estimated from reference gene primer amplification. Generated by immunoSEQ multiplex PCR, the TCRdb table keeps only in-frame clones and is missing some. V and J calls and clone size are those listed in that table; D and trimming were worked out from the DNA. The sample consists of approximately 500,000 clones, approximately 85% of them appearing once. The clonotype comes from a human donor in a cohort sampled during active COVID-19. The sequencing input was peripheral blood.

CDR3 sequence: CASKGTGDIEKLFF. The CDR3 DNA reads as TGTGCCAGCAAAGGGACAGGGGATATTGAAAAACTGTTTTTT. This chain links TRBV2 with TRBJ1-4; 10 nucleotides match TRBD1. Germline-derived CDR1 and CDR2 are SNHLY and FYNNEI. Losses at the gene ends were 7 bases for V and 7 bases for J; bases not matched to a gene: 6. The CDR3 loop spans 14 amino acids. The full variable domain, rest sourced from reference TRBV2 and TRBJ1-4, is EPEVTQTPSHQVTQMGQEVILRCVPISNHLYFYWYRQILGQKVEFLVSFYNNEISEKSEIFDDQFSVERPDGSNFTLKIRSTKLEDSAMYFCASKGTGDIEKLFFGSGTQLSVL.